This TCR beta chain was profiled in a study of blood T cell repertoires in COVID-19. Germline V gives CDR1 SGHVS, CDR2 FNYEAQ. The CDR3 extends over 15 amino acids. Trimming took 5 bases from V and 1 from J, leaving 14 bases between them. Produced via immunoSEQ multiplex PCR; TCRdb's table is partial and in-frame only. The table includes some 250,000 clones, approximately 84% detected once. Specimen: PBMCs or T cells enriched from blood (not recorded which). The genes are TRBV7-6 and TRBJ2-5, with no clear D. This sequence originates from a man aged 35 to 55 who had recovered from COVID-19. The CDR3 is CASSTLSGPQETQYF. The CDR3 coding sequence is TGTGCCAGCAGCACATTATCAGGCCCCCAAGAGACCCAGTACTTC.